This passage covers 17 T cell receptor beta chains from one sample sequenced in a study of OX40 agonist ivuxolimab in advanced cancers. Clones were sequenced by immunoSEQ multiplex PCR, and TCRdb holds only the in-frame ones, with some missing. The sample carries around 95,000 clones, under 95% recorded once. Specimen: CD4+ or CD8+ T cells sorted from blood, collected in a trial of the OX40 agonist ivuxolimab. These receptors were taken from an adult with an advanced solid tumor such as melanoma, head and neck, liver or kidney cancer.

CDR3 residues: CASGLWSRGLAFSNEQFF. The CDR3 nucleotides read TGTGCTAGTGGTTTGTGGAGCCGAGGGCTAGCGTTTTCCAATGAGCAGTTCTTC. The rearrangement links TRBV12-5 to TRBJ2-1, with D possibly TRBD2 on 6 matching bases. Germline V gene sequence: CDR1 LGHNT, CDR2 FRNRAP. This CDR3 is built from 18 residues. Trimming shortened V by 2 bases and J by 6 bases, and 23 bases separated the two germline ends. Using reference TRBV12-5 and TRBJ2-1 for the parts outside the CDR3, the full variable domain is DARVTQTPRHKVTEMGQEVTMRCQPILGHNTVFWYRQTMMQGLELLAYFRNRAPLDDSGMPKDRFSAEMPDATLATLKIQPSEPRDSAVYFCASGLWSRGLAFSNEQFFGPGTRLTVL.

This sequence joins TRBV10-3 and TRBJ2-1; a possible D gene is TRBD2 (5 bases). The CDR3 runs to 13 residues. Germline V gene data show CDR1 as ENHRY and CDR2 as SYGVKD. Trimming left V 6 bases short and J 2 bases short, with 8 bases between. The CDR3 DNA reads TGTGCCATCAGCCCAGCGGCCTACAATGAGCAGTTCTTC. Its translation is CAISPAAYNEQFF.

This clone has only one observation. The CDR3 here is CASSPAGTANEKLFF. The CDR3 DNA sequence: TGTGCCAGCAGCCCAGCAGGGACAGCTAATGAAAAACTGTTTTTT. This chain uses TRBV7-9 with TRBJ1-4; 7 bases are shared with TRBD1. CDR1 and CDR2 from the germline V gene are SEHNR and FQNEAQ (reference sequence). After removal of 5 bases from V and 3 bases from J, the junction contained 6 bases not matched to a gene. The CDR3 contains 15 residues.

The V and J genes are TRBV5-6 and TRBJ1-2, with 8 bases lining up with TRBD1. The CDR3 is made up of 16 amino acids. Germline V gene data show CDR1 as SGHDT and CDR2 as YYEEEE. V lost 5 bases and J lost 3; bases outside the gene matches: 12. CDR3 residues: CASRNRGNGGYYGYTF. CDR3 coding DNA: TGTGCCAGCAGAAACAGGGGGAACGGGGGTTACTATGGCTACACCTTC.

The V and J genes are TRBV19 and TRBJ1-3; D uncertain. Trimming pared 5 bases from V and 0 bases from J, leaving 8 bases between. The length of the CDR3 is 14 residues. The germline V gene has CDR1 LNHDA and CDR2 SQIVND (reference sequence). CDR3 bases: TGTGCCAGTAGTCTTTCTAGCTCTGGAAACACCATATATTTT. It codes for CASSLSSSGNTIYF.

The V and J genes are TRBV9 and TRBJ1-4, with D unresolved. The CDR3 spans 12 residues. The germline V gene encodes CDR1 SGDLS and CDR2 YYNGEE. Trimming removed 2 bases at V and 8 bases at J, with 7 bases between. CDR3 sequence reads: CASSVKCEKLFF. In DNA, the CDR3 is TGTGCCAGCAGCGTCAAGTGCGAAAAACTGTTTTTT.

This rearrangement joins TRBV29-1 to TRBJ2-5; TRBD1 might be the D (5 bases). Trimming left V 4 bases short and J 0 bases short, with 9 bases between. The CDR3 has 13 amino acids. The germline V gene encodes CDR1 SQVTM and CDR2 ANQGSEA. The CDR3: CSVVTGNQETQYF. CDR3 DNA sequence: TGCAGCGTTGTAACAGGAAACCAAGAGACCCAGTACTTC.

This chain uses TRBV20-1 with TRBJ2-7; no definite D call. This CDR3 is 11 amino acids long. Germline V lookup: CDR1 DFQATT, CDR2 SNEGSKA (reference sequence). The germline V and J ends were trimmed by 2 bases and 4 bases, with 6 bases remaining between them. The CDR3 is CSARPGYEQYF. The CDR3 DNA reads as TGCAGTGCTAGACCCGGGTACGAGCAGTACTTC.

This chain uses TRBV18 with TRBJ1-5; D perhaps matches TRBD1 (5 bases). CDR3 length: 14 residues. V was shortened by 3 bases and J by 3 bases, with 9 bases between the two germline ends. Germline assignment: CDR1 KGHSH and CDR2 LQKENI. CDR3 nucleotides: TGTGCCAGCTCACCCCCAGGGCTCAATCAGCCCCAGCATTTT. Protein product: CASSPPGLNQPQHF.

The chain employs TRBV6-5 and TRBJ1-1; D not certain. This CDR3 has 12 amino acids. The ends were cut back, 6 bases at V and 7 bases at J, with 12 bases in the middle. The germline gives CDR1 MNHEY, CDR2 SVGAGI. As DNA, the CDR3 is TGTGCCAGCAGGTCCGGGAACCATGAAGCTTTCTTT. Its translation is CASRSGNHEAFF.

Here the CDR3 reads CASSVDQTGTDTQYF. The DNA of the CDR3 is TGTGCCAGCTCAGTAGACCAAACCGGCACAGATACGCAGTATTTT. J is TRBJ2-3 and V is TRBV18, with D uncertain. From germline, CDR1 is KGHSH and CDR2 LQKENI. The CDR3 consists of 15 residues. Trimming cost V 5 bases and J 1 base, with 13 bases left between them.

The CDR3 loop reads CASGPIRYEQYF. Here the CDR3 DNA reads TGTGCCTCCGGGCCGATCCGCTACGAGCAGTACTTC. The V call is TRBV27, the J call TRBJ2-7; D is ambiguous. V lost 11 bases to trimming and J lost 3 bases, with 14 bases between them. This CDR3 is built from 12 residues. CDR1 and CDR2 from the germline V gene are MNHEY and SMNVEV (reference sequence).

V gene TRBV6-6 combines with J gene TRBJ2-3; D gene uncertain. Trimming left V 6 bases short and J 1 base short, with 8 bases between. The CDR3 totals 13 residues. CDR1 is MNHNY, CDR2 SVGAGI, per germline (reference sequence). The CDR3 region is CASRNMGTDTQYF. CDR3 nucleotide sequence: TGTGCCAGCAGAAACATGGGCACAGATACGCAGTATTTT.

The chain is built from TRBV7-9 and TRBJ2-1; TRBD2 agrees at 10 bases. This CDR3 region has 12 residues. CDR1 is SEHNR, CDR2 FQNEAQ, per germline (reference sequence). Written as DNA, the CDR3 is TGTACGAGCGGGAGGGCCTACAATGAGCAGTTCTTC. It is translated as CTSGRAYNEQFF.

The rearrangement joins TRBV19 to TRBJ1-5; 8 bases align to TRBD1. The CDR3 covers 15 residues. The germline gives CDR1 LNHDA, CDR2 SQIVND (reference sequence). V dropped 6 bases and J dropped 8; count of bases not matched to a gene: 12. The CDR3 DNA reads as TGTGCCAGTAGCGACCGGACAGGGCCGTTCAAGCCCCAGCATTTT. Amino acid sequence: CASSDRTGPFKPQHF. The variable domain in full, completed from reference TRBV19 and TRBJ1-5, reads DGGITQSPKYLFRKEGQNVTLSCEQNLNHDAMYWYRQDPGQGLRLIYYSQIVNDFQKGDIAEGYSVSREKKESFPLTVTSAQKNPTAFYLCASSDRTGPFKPQHFGDGTRLSIL.

This clone has just one count. The rearrangement uses TRBV7-9 and TRBJ2-1; 11 bases match TRBD2. CDR1 SEHNR and CDR2 FQNEAQ come from the germline V gene (reference sequence). V lost 3 bases, J lost 8 bases, and 9 bases stayed unmatched. The CDR3 runs 16 residues. The CDR3 is CASSFATSGRGDEQFF. Here the CDR3 DNA reads TGTGCCAGCAGCTTTGCCACTAGCGGGAGAGGCGATGAGCAGTTCTTC.

J is TRBJ2-7 and V is TRBV28; D call uncertain. The V gene's germline CDR1 is MDHEN and CDR2 SYDVKM. This CDR3 has 14 residues. V dropped 5 bases and J dropped 4 bases, with 15 bases sitting between them. The CDR3, as DNA: TGTGCCAGCAGTCCCGGTGGCTTGGGGTACGAGCAGTACTTC. This encodes CASSPGGLGYEQYF.